The clone carrying this T cell receptor beta chain has a handful of counts. Antigen: not known. Trimming left V 0 bases short and J 5 bases short, with 6 bases between. Germline CDR1 reads SGHRS; CDR2 reads YFSETQ. This CDR3 comprises 13 residues. Unique molecular identifiers had been added to the TCR beta cDNA libraries. Yield was 500,000 or so cDNA molecules from approximately 0.95 to 9.8 million T cells. In TCRdb, the PCR reads were re-called with MiXCR into one record per CDR3 protein. The table includes roughly 800,000 distinct CDR3 sequences, about half detected once. The sample originates from a study of post-analysis software for immune sequencing data. Across the whole study: Both relapsing-remitting and secondary progressive multiple sclerosis featured among the disease courses, as did progressive-relapsing multiple sclerosis.

Findings of the study overall: Samples made in the same batch grouped tightly together by F measure. About five TRBV segments appeared more often in patients than in controls, and TRBV5-6, TRBV5-1 and TRBV20-1 were among these. Controls' normalized Chao1 diversity significantly exceeded that of multiple sclerosis patients.

This rearrangement joins TRBV5-1 to TRBJ2-1; no clear D. Input material: blood. This clonotype was sampled from a girl between 10 and 17 years old with multiple sclerosis. The CDR3 nucleotides are TGCGCCAGCAGCTTGGACCTGAACAATGAGCAGTTCTTC. This gives the protein CASSLDLNNEQFF.